The rows below give T cell receptor beta chains drawn from one sample of a study of graft-versus-host responses after intestinal transplantation. TCRdb keeps only in-frame clones here, not all; method: immunoSEQ multiplex PCR. This table holds 96,000 or so clones, 80% to 95% found once. Their target antigens are unknown. Here the sequenced sample was unstimulated CD4+ T cells sorted from spleen or lymph node cells, taken before intestinal transplant. The receptor set was obtained from a human donor who received an intestinal transplant. Each CDR3 is given with its conserved first and last residue. The order of the fields is V gene, J gene, clone size, D gene, CDR3 protein, CDR3 DNA. The D gene is left open where the match is weak. Some rows mark clone size as missing; the rest say once, few, many or name a class of expanded clone.

>TRBV7-9|TRBJ2-2|NA|NA
CASSRDTTTGELFF
TGTGCCAGCAGCCGGGACACCACCACCGGGGAGCTGTTTTTT
>TRBV5-1|TRBJ1-1|NA|TRBD1
CASSLDPRQGATEAFF
TGCGCCAGCAGCCTAGATCCCAGACAGGGGGCCACTGAAGCTTTCTTT
>TRBV5-1|TRBJ1-1|NA|NA
CASSLALNTEAFF
TGCGCCAGCAGCCTAGCGCTGAACACTGAAGCTTTCTTT
>TRBV7-6|TRBJ2-7|NA|TRBD2
CASSPAGREGEQYF
TGTGCCAGCAGCCCAGCGGGAAGGGAGGGCGAGCAGTACTTC
>TRBV11-2|TRBJ2-5|NA|NA
CASSLDMLAPETQYF
TGTGCCAGCAGCTTAGATATGCTAGCTCCGGAGACCCAGTACTTC
>TRBV5-4|TRBJ1-1|NA|NA
CASSLGSGTEAFF
TGTGCCAGCAGCTTGGGCTCGGGCACTGAAGCTTTCTTT
>TRBV7-8|TRBJ1-1|NA|TRBD1
CASSFRQGQGARGAEAFF
TGTGCCAGCAGCTTCCGGCAGGGACAGGGGGCGCGTGGAGCTGAAGCTTTCTTT
>TRBV5-1|TRBJ2-1|once|TRBD2
CASSLAGEYNEQFF
TGCGCCAGCAGCTTAGCGGGAGAGTACAATGAGCAGTTCTTC
>TRBV11-3|TRBJ2-7|once|TRBD1
CASSSSGTGAYEQYF
TGTGCCAGCAGCTCATCCGGGACAGGCGCCTACGAGCAGTACTTC
>TRBV6-5|TRBJ1-1|NA|NA
CASRSGFMRTEAFF
TGTGCCAGCAGGTCAGGGTTCATGAGGACTGAAGCTTTCTTT
>TRBV7-2|TRBJ2-3|NA|NA
CASTSRVSVYTDTQYF
TGTGCCAGCACCTCACGGGTATCGGTCTACACAGATACGCAGTATTTT
>TRBV19|TRBJ1-2|NA|NA
CASSPGGVWGTNYGYTF
TGTGCCAGTAGCCCCGGAGGGGTCTGGGGGACTAACTATGGCTACACCTTC
>TRBV18|TRBJ2-5|NA|TRBD1
CASSSRDRGPETQYF
TGTGCCAGCTCATCCCGGGACAGGGGACCAGAGACCCAGTACTTC
>TRBV11-2|TRBJ2-7|NA|NA
CASSLLGGSYEQYF
TGTGCCAGCAGCCTCCTTGGCGGTTCCTACGAGCAGTACTTC
>TRBV15|TRBJ2-1|NA|NA
CATSRDPGVSYNEQFF
TGTGCCACCAGCAGAGACCCGGGGGTCTCCTACAATGAGCAGTTCTTC
>TRBV6-1|TRBJ2-7|NA|TRBD2
CASRGGYEQYF
TGTGCCAGCCGCGGGGGATACGAGCAGTACTTC
>TRBV6-1|TRBJ1-2|NA|NA
CASSEGWDFYGYTF
TGTGCCAGCAGTGAAGGGTGGGACTTCTATGGCTACACCTTC
>TRBV28|TRBJ2-6|once|TRBD1
CASSPDRAGANVLTF
TGTGCCAGCAGTCCCGACAGGGCTGGGGCCAACGTCCTGACTTTC
>TRBV29-1|TRBJ2-5|NA|NA
CSIRDVETQYF
TGCAGCATCAGGGATGTGGAGACCCAGTACTTC
>TRBV5-4|TRBJ2-1|NA|NA
CASSPRAESYNEQFF
TGTGCCAGCAGCCCGCGGGCGGAATCCTACAATGAGCAGTTCTTC
>TRBV19|TRBJ2-5|NA|TRBD1
CASSARDRGTQYF
TGTGCCAGTAGTGCCCGGGACAGGGGGACCCAGTACTTC
>TRBV2|TRBJ1-5|once|NA
CASSERQGYLQPQHF
TGTGCCAGCAGTGAAAGGCAGGGTTATTTGCAGCCCCAGCATTTT
>TRBV6-5|TRBJ1-6|once|NA
CASSTGYSPLHF
TGTGCCAGCAGTACAGGGTATTCACCCCTCCACTTT
>TRBV19|TRBJ2-1|once|NA
CASSIVSGTGHNEQFF
TGTGCCAGTAGTATAGTTAGCGGGACAGGGCACAATGAGCAGTTCTTC
>TRBV7-6|TRBJ1-4|NA|NA
CASSLGPNEKLFF
TGTGCCAGCAGCTTGGGCCCGAATGAAAAACTGTTTTTT
>TRBV18|TRBJ2-5|NA|TRBD2
CASSPVAGTAETQYF
TGTGCCAGCTCACCCGTAGCGGGAACGGCGGAGACCCAGTACTTC
>TRBV30|TRBJ2-7|once|NA
CAWTTGTSLRQYF
TGTGCCTGGACTACCGGGACAAGTCTCCGGCAGTACTTC
>TRBV4-2|TRBJ2-6|NA|NA
CASSQKTDAGANVLTF
TGTGCCAGCAGCCAAAAAACTGATGCTGGGGCCAACGTCCTGACTTTC
>TRBV7-8|TRBJ2-4|NA|TRBD2
CASSRGENIQYF
TGTGCCAGCAGCCGGGGGGAGAACATTCAGTACTTC
>TRBV30|TRBJ1-2|NA|TRBD1
CAWSVQGQGSSGGYTF
TGTGCCTGGAGTGTACAAGGACAGGGGAGCTCAGGAGGCTACACCTTC
>TRBV7-3|TRBJ2-7|NA|NA
CASSMTGDAYEQYF
TGTGCCAGCAGCATGACAGGTGATGCCTACGAGCAGTACTTC
>TRBV6-5|TRBJ1-2|NA|NA
CASSYTTEFYGYTF
TGTGCCAGCAGTTACACGACGGAGTTCTATGGCTACACCTTC